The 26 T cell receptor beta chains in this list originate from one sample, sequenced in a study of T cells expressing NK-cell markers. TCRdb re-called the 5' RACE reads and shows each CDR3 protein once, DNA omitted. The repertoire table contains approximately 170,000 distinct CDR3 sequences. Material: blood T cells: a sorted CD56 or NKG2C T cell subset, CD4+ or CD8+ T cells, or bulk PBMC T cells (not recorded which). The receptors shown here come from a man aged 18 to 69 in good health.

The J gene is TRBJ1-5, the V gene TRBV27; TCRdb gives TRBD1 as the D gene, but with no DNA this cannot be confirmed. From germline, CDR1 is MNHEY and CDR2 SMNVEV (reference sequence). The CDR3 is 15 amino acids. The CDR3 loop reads CASSLQGFSNQPQHF.

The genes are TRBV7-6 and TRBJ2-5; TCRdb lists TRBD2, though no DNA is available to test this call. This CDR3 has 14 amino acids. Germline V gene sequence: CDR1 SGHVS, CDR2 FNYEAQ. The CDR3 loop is CASSGRLAQETQYF.

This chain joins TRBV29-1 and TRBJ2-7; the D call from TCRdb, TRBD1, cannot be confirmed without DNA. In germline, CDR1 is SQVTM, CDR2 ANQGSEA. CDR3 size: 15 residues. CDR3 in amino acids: CSVEVDQGVTYEQYF.

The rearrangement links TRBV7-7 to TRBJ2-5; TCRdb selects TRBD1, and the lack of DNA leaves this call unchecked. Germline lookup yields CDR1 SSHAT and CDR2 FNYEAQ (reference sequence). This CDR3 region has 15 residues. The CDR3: CASSRGQGVGETQYF.

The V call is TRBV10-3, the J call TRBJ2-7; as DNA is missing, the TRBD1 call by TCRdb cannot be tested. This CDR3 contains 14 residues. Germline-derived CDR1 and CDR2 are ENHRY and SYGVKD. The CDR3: CAISDGTGSYEQYF.

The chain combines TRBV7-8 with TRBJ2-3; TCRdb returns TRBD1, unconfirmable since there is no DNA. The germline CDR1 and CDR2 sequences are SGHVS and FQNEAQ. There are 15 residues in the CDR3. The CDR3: CASSSPGRPADTQYF.

The CDR3: CSVEVPWGGYEQFF. The V gene is TRBV29-1, the J gene TRBJ2-1; TCRdb calls TRBD2, which cannot be checked without DNA. CDR3 length: 14 amino acids. CDR1 and CDR2 from the germline V gene are SQVTM and ANQGSEA.

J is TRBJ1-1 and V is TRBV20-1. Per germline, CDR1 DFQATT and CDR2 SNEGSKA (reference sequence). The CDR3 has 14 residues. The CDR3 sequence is CSARDSTMNTEAFF.

This CDR3 is CASSELEGAAYEQYF. The J gene is TRBJ2-7, the V gene TRBV2; TCRdb's D gene call, TRBD1, goes unchecked for lack of DNA. This CDR3 region has 15 residues. Germline CDR1 is SNHLY and CDR2 is FYNNEI.

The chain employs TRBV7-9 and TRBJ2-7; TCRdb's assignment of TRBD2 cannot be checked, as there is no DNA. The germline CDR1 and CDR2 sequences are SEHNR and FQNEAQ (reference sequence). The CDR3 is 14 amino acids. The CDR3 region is CASSLAGEAYEQYF.

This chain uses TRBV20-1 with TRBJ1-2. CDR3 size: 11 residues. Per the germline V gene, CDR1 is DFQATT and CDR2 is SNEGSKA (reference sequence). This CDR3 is CSAPRDYGYTF.

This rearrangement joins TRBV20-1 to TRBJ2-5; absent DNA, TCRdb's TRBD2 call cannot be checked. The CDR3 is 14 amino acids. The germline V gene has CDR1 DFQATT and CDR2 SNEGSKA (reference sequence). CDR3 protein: CSARVGGGQETQYF.

CDR3 region: CASSSVGGVKELFF. This chain joins TRBV9 and TRBJ2-2; TCRdb outputs TRBD1, but without DNA this stays unchecked. Looked up from germline, CDR1 is SGDLS and CDR2 is YYNGEE. The CDR3 loop spans 14 amino acids.

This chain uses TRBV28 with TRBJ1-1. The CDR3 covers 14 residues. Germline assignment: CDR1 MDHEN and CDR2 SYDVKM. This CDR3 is CASSFFQENTEAFF.

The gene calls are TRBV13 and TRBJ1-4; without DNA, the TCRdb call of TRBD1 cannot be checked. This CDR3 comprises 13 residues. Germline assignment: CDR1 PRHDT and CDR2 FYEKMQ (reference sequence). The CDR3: CASSLAGNEKLFF.

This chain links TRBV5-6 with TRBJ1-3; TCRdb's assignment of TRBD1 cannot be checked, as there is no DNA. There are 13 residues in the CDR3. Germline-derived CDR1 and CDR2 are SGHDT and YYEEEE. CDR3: CASSLEGRNTIYF.

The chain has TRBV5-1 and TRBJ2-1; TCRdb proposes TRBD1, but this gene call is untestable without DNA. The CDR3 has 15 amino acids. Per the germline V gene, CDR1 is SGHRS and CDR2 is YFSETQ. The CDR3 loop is CASRRGTGSGNEQFF.

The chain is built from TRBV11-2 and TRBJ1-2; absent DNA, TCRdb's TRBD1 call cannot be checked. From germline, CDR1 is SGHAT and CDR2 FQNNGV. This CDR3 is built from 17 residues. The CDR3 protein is CASSLVYSGQLYGGYTF.

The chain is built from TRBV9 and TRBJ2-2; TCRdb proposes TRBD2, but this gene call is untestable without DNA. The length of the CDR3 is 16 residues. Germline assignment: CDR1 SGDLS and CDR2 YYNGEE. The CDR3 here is CASSVWAGGNTGELFF. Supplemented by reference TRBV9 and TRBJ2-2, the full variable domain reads DSGVTQTPKHLITATGQRVTLRCSPRSGDLSVYWYQQSLDQGLQFLIQYYNGEERAKGNILERFSAQQFPDLHSELNLSSLELGDSALYFCASSVWAGGNTGELFFGEGSRLTVL.

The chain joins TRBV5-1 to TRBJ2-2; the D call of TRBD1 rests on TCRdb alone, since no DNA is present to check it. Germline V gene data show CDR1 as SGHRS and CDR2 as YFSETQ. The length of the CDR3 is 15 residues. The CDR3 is CASSLDRDRVGELFF. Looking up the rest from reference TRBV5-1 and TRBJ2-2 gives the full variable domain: KAGVTQTPRYLIKTRGQQVTLSCSPISGHRSVSWYQQTPGQGLQFLFEYFSETQRNKGNFPGRFSGRQFSNSRSEMNVSTLELGDSALYLCASSLDRDRVGELFFGEGSRLTVL.

CDR3 residues: CASIGDGGYTF. The chain links TRBV27 to TRBJ1-2; TCRdb names TRBD1, which stays unverified in the absence of DNA. The CDR3 is 11 amino acids. Germline V CDR1 and CDR2: MNHEY, SMNVEV (reference sequence).

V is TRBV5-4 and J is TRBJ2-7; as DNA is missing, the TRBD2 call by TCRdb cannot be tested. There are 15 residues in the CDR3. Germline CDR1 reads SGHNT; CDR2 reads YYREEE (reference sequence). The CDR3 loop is CASRLWELSVYEQYF.

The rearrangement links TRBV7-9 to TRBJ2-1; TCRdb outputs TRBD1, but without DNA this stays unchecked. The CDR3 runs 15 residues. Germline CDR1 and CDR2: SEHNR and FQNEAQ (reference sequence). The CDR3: CASSPKGAKYNEQFF.

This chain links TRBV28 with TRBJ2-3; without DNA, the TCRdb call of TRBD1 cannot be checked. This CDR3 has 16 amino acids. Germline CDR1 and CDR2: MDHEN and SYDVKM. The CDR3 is CASSPRAGPSTDTQYF. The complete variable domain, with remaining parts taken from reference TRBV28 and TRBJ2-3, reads DVKVTQSSRYLVKRTGEKVFLECVQDMDHENMFWYRQDPGLGLRLIYFSYDVKMKEKGDIPEGYSVSREKKERFSLILESASTNQTSMYLCASSPRAGPSTDTQYFGPGTRLTVL.

The chain's CDR3 is CASSLRPGLAAYNEQFF. The rearrangement joins TRBV5-1 to TRBJ2-1; TCRdb gives TRBD2 as the D gene, but with no DNA this cannot be confirmed. Germline V CDR1 and CDR2: SGHRS, YFSETQ. The CDR3 runs 17 residues.

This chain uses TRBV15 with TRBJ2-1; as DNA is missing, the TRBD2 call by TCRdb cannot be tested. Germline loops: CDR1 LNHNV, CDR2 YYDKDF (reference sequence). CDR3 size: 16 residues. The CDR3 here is CATSGVAGWGYNEQFF.